This entry lists 26 T cell receptor beta chains sequenced from one sample in a study of T cell responses to AZD1222 COVID-19 vaccine. Using immunoSEQ multiplex PCR, the repertoire was profiled, and TCRdb retains in-frame clones only, with some absent. The sample shows 110,000 or so clones, roughly 86% of them seen only once. Sequences were derived from peripheral blood, sampled 28 days after the second AZD1222 dose. These receptor sequences come from an adult who received the AZD1222 COVID-19 vaccine.

The chain combines TRBV5-4 with TRBJ1-2, with D perhaps TRBD1 (5 bases). V was trimmed by 5 bases and J by 0 bases, leaving 14 bases between them. The germline gives CDR1 SGHNT, CDR2 YYREEE (reference sequence). CDR3 length equals 15 residues. CDR3 DNA: TGTGCCAGCAGACCCATGGGGGTACCTAACTATGGCTACACCTTC. Protein: CASRPMGVPNYGYTF.

The chain couples TRBV29-1 to TRBJ1-2; TRBD1 aligns across 9 bases. The junction had 4 bases not matched to a gene; V was cut back by 7 bases and J by 4 bases. This CDR3 has 12 residues. Germline assignment: CDR1 SQVTM and CDR2 ANQGSEA. CDR3 DNA sequence: TGCAGCGCCACGGACAGGGGCTATGGCTACACCTTC. As protein: CSATDRGYGYTF.

The rearrangement links TRBV7-8 to TRBJ2-5, with 8 bases identical to TRBD2. CDR1 is SGHVS and CDR2 is FQNEAQ in the germline V gene. The junction had 13 bases not matched to a gene; V was cut back by 2 bases and J by 2 bases. There are 18 residues in the CDR3. Here the CDR3 reads CASSLYPPGRGEQETQYF. The DNA for the CDR3 is TGTGCCAGCAGCTTATACCCCCCCGGGCGGGGGGAACAAGAGACCCAGTACTTC.

The V call is TRBV7-8, the J call TRBJ1-2, with a weak D call TRBD1 (5 bases). The V end was cut by 5 bases, the J end by 5 bases, with 9 bases between. The CDR3 runs 12 residues. CDR1 and CDR2 (germline): SGHVS, FQNEAQ. The CDR3 loop reads CASSPDSYGYTF. The CDR3 nucleotides read TGTGCCAGCAGCCCTGACAGTTATGGCTACACCTTC.

The genes are TRBV6-2 or TRBV6-3 and TRBJ1-5; TRBD1 agrees at 7 bases. Germline assignment: CDR1 MNHEY and CDR2 SVGEGT. CDR3 length: 14 residues. Trimming removed 0 bases from V and 7 bases from J; junction bases left unmatched: 3. In DNA, the CDR3 is TGTGCCAGCAGTTACTCTGTCAGGGGGCAGCCCCAGCATTTT. It codes for CASSYSVRGQPQHF.

This sequence joins TRBV15 and TRBJ1-2, with TRBD1 matching 7 bases. The J segment lost 2 bases and the V segment lost 5 bases, leaving 8 bases of the junction unmatched. From germline, CDR1 is LNHNV and CDR2 YYDKDF (reference sequence). CDR3 length: 15 residues. The CDR3 protein is CATSSKTGPNYGYTF. CDR3 coding DNA: TGTGCCACCAGCTCCAAGACAGGGCCCAACTATGGCTACACCTTC.

The chain recombines TRBV6-2 or TRBV6-3 with TRBJ2-7; a weak D match, TRBD1 (6 bases). Trimming stripped 4 bases from V and 4 bases from J, with 20 bases between. The CDR3 extends over 16 amino acids. Germline assignment: CDR1 MNHEY and CDR2 SVGEGT. The DNA of the CDR3 is TGTGCCAGCAGTTGGACCAAGGGGGTAAAAGGTTACGAGCAGTACTTC. Translated: CASSWTKGVKGYEQYF.

CDR3 in DNA: TGTGCCAGCAGCCAAGATCCTAGCCAGGGCTCCTACAATGAGCAGTTCTTC. The encoded protein is CASSQDPSQGSYNEQFF. The rearrangement joins TRBV4-2 to TRBJ2-1; D possibly uses TRBD1 or TRBD2 (5 bases each). Germline CDR1 is LGHNA and CDR2 is YNFKEQ. V was cut by 0 bases and J by 0 bases, with 12 bases left in between. The CDR3 length is 17 residues.

The rearrangement uses TRBV27 and TRBJ1-5, with 9 bases that match TRBD1. Trimming removed 2 bases from V and 5 bases from J; junction bases left unmatched: 1. The CDR3 extends over 14 amino acids. In germline, CDR1 is MNHEY, CDR2 SMNVEV (reference sequence). DNA for the CDR3: TGTGCCAGCAGTTTAACAGGGGGCGATCAGCCCCAGCATTTT. This translates into CASSLTGGDQPQHF.

The chain is built from TRBV4-1 and TRBJ1-3; D call uncertain. Trimming shortened V by 2 bases and J by 1 base, and 15 bases separated the two germline ends. Looked up from germline, CDR1 is MGHRA and CDR2 is YSYEKL. CDR3 length: 17 residues. For the CDR3, the DNA is TGCGCCAGCAGCCAAAGGGAAGGGAGCCGATCTGGAAACACCATATATTTT. It encodes CASSQREGSRSGNTIYF.

The table lists this clone with a count of one. The CDR3 DNA reads TGTGCCAGCAGACGGGGACAGACTAGCAATCAGCCCCAGCATTTT. Its protein is CASRRGQTSNQPQHF. The chain has TRBV2 and TRBJ1-5; 7 bases fit TRBD1. Germline CDR1 SNHLY, CDR2 FYNNEI. V lost 6 bases, J lost 0 bases, and 5 bases stayed unmatched. The CDR3 length is 15 residues.

This sequence joins TRBV4-1 and TRBJ2-2; TRBD2 agrees at 10 bases. The germline gives CDR1 MGHRA, CDR2 YSYEKL. Losses at the gene ends were 4 bases for V and 5 bases for J; bases not matched to a gene: 7. This CDR3 comprises 16 residues. CDR3 region: CASSLSPSGGTGELFF. For the CDR3, the DNA is TGCGCCAGCAGCCTAAGCCCTAGCGGGGGTACCGGGGAGCTGTTTTTT.

This chain uses TRBV10-3 with TRBJ2-3; tentative D call: TRBD1 (6 bases). Germline V gene lookup returns CDR1 ENHRY and CDR2 SYGVKD. The V gene lost 2 bases and the J gene lost 1 base, with 10 bases spanning the gap. This CDR3 comprises 15 residues. CDR3 DNA: TGTGCCATCAGTGAGAGGCGACAGGGCACAGATACGCAGTATTTT. Its translation: CAISERRQGTDTQYF.

Relative to its sample, this clone is medium-sized. V usage is TRBV6-5 and J usage is TRBJ2-7, with 9 bases fitting TRBD2. Trimming took 6 bases from V and 6 from J; bases not matched to a gene: 6. The CDR3 has 13 amino acids. Germline lookup yields CDR1 MNHEY and CDR2 SVGAGI. The CDR3 region has the DNA TGTGCCAGCAGCCCAGCGGGGGGCTTCGAGCAGTACTTC. This translates into CASSPAGGFEQYF.

The gene calls are TRBV29-1 and TRBJ2-5, with D maybe TRBD2 (5 bases). CDR1 is SQVTM and CDR2 is ANQGSEA in the germline V gene. The CDR3 is 11 amino acids. CDR3 sequence (DNA): TGCGCCTATGGACTCCAAGAGACCCAGTACTTC. Residues: CAYGLQETQYF.

This clone has only one observation. V is TRBV27 and J is TRBJ2-1; the match to TRBD2 covers 7 bases. This CDR3 is 17 amino acids long. Germline V gives CDR1 MNHEY, CDR2 SMNVEV (reference sequence). V dropped 4 bases and J dropped 6; count of bases not matched to a gene: 15. CDR3 loop: CASSSAPRLAPANEQFF. DNA of the CDR3: TGTGCCAGCAGTTCGGCCCCTAGACTAGCCCCCGCCAATGAGCAGTTCTTC.

The rearrangement uses TRBV2 and TRBJ1-1; D ambiguous. Germline values: CDR1 SNHLY, CDR2 FYNNEI. CDR3 length: 12 amino acids. The CDR3 reads CAMEGLNTEAFF. The CDR3 DNA follows: TGTGCGATGGAGGGCTTGAACACTGAAGCTTTCTTT. Filled out from reference TRBV2 and TRBJ1-1, the complete variable domain reads EPEVTQTPSHQVTQMGQEVILRCVPISNHLYFYWYRQILGQKVEFLVSFYNNEISEKSEIFDDQFSVERPDGSNFTLKIRSTKLEDSAMYFCAMEGLNTEAFFGQGTRLTVV.

This chain connects TRBV27 to TRBJ1-6, with D possibly matching TRBD1 (5 bases). The CDR3 is 13 residues long. V was shortened by 5 bases and J by 8 bases, with 10 bases between the two germline ends. Germline loops: CDR1 MNHEY, CDR2 SMNVEV (reference sequence). The CDR3 nucleotides read TGTGCCAGCAGTAGCAGGGTTTATTCACCCCTCCACTTT. This sequence encodes CASSSRVYSPLHF.

The chain has TRBV6-6 and TRBJ2-3; D is unresolved. The V end lost 5 bases, the J end lost 2 bases, and 14 bases lay between the germline ends. CDR1 is MNHNY, CDR2 SVGAGI, per germline (reference sequence). CDR3 length equals 15 residues. CDR3 nucleotides: TGTGCCAGCAGTGGGATCTCACTTACCACAGATACGCAGTATTTT. It specifies CASSGISLTTDTQYF.

The chain recombines TRBV5-1 with TRBJ1-1; D might be TRBD1 (5 bases). Trimming left V 0 bases short and J 4 bases short, with 16 bases between. This CDR3 comprises 16 residues. Germline V gene lookup returns CDR1 SGHRS and CDR2 YFSETQ. The CDR3 region has the DNA TGCGCCAGCAGCTTGGGACGGCTGAGCGGGGGCACTGAAGCTTTCTTT. Protein sequence: CASSLGRLSGGTEAFF.

V gene TRBV3-1 (or the pseudogene TRBV3-2) combines with J gene TRBJ2-5; 8 bases line up with TRBD2. CDR1 LGHDT and CDR2 YNNKEL come from the germline V gene (reference sequence). This CDR3 has 15 residues. V was clipped by 6 bases and J by 5 bases; unmatched bases: 11. The chain's CDR3 is CASSPGTRGSETQYF. CDR3 nucleotide sequence: TGTGCCAGCAGTCCCGGGACTAGGGGGTCCGAGACCCAGTACTTC.

This chain connects TRBV6-5 to TRBJ2-7; the match to TRBD1 covers 8 bases. The V and J ends lost 5 bases and 5 bases, in that order; junction bases with no gene match: 11. The CDR3 length is 15 residues. Germline CDR1 and CDR2: MNHEY and SVGAGI. CDR3: CASSQNPDRAHEQYF. CDR3 DNA sequence: TGTGCCAGCAGTCAAAACCCGGACAGGGCACACGAGCAGTACTTC.

V is TRBV9 and J is TRBJ1-3; D not resolved. V was pared by 4 bases and J by 4 bases, with 15 bases between. The length of the CDR3 is 15 residues. Per the germline V gene, CDR1 is SGDLS and CDR2 is YYNGEE. The CDR3 region has the DNA TGTGCCAGCAGCCCAGATGGCTCTGGGGGAAACACCATATATTTT. It codes for CASSPDGSGGNTIYF.

The rearrangement links TRBV4-2 to TRBJ2-7; 12 nucleotides line up with TRBD2. In germline, CDR1 is LGHNA, CDR2 YNFKEQ. V shed 3 bases and J 4 bases; nucleotides not matched to a gene: 7. The CDR3 is 16 residues long. The DNA of the CDR3 is TGTGCCAGCAGCCAGGGTGGGACTAGCGGGCAGTACGAGCAGTACTTC. This codes for CASSQGGTSGQYEQYF.

For the CDR3, the DNA is TGCGCCAGCAGCTTGCAGGGGGACACTGAAGCTTTCTTT. This sequence encodes CASSLQGDTEAFF. V and J are TRBV5-1 and TRBJ1-1, with TRBD1 identical over 7 bases. V was clipped by 1 base and J by 3 bases; unmatched bases: 0. There are 13 residues in the CDR3. Germline V CDR1 and CDR2: SGHRS, YFSETQ.

This clone was seen only a few times. The chain uses TRBV23-1 and TRBJ2-7, with D possibly matching TRBD2 (5 bases). TRBV23-1 is placed among ORFs of uncertain function. The CDR3 spans 15 residues. V was clipped by 1 base and J by 3 bases, with 13 bases between them. CDR3 region: CASSQWVGAGYEQYF. As DNA, the CDR3 is TGCGCCAGCAGTCAATGGGTGGGAGCAGGCTACGAGCAGTACTTC.